A selection of T cell receptor beta chains follows, all from one sample in a study of shared clonotypes between healthy human individuals. The table came from immunoSEQ multiplex PCR; TCRdb's copy has only in-frame clones and leaves some out. This sample has over a million clones, with roughly 74% found just once. The source material was memory CD4+ T cells from PBMCs. Receptor source: a man between 18 and 29 years old in good health. Some clones in this sample may be carry-over from other donors' samples. The CDR3 runs from the conserved cysteine through the conserved F or W. A D gene is named only where the DNA matches it firmly. Clone size is given for some rows only: seen once, a few or many times, or a class if the clone is expanded.

cdr3_aa: CASSSDWGTEAFF
cdr3_nt: TGTGCCAGCAGCTCAGACTGGGGCACTGAAGCTTTCTTT
clone_size: -
j_call: TRBJ1-1
cdr3_length: 13
d_call: -
v_call: TRBV7-9

cdr3_aa: CAWSTRSWGGEQYF
cdr3_nt: TGTGCCTGGAGTACCAGGTCCTGGGGGGGGGAGCAGTACTTC
clone_size: -
j_call: TRBJ2-7
cdr3_length: 14
d_call: TRBD2
v_call: TRBV30

cdr3_aa: CASRSLAGGPYEQYF
cdr3_nt: TGTGCCAGCAGGTCCCTAGCGGGAGGCCCCTACGAGCAGTACTTC
clone_size: -
j_call: TRBJ2-7
cdr3_length: 15
d_call: TRBD2
v_call: TRBV6-6

cdr3_aa: CATSRDQTGKIQYF
cdr3_nt: TGTGCCACCAGCAGAGACCAGACAGGGAAAATTCAGTACTTC
clone_size: -
j_call: TRBJ2-4
cdr3_length: 14
d_call: TRBD1
v_call: TRBV15

cdr3_aa: CASSSRTDNQPQHF
cdr3_nt: TGTGCCAGCTCATCCCGGACAGATAATCAGCCCCAGCATTTT
clone_size: -
j_call: TRBJ1-5
cdr3_length: 14
d_call: -
v_call: TRBV18

cdr3_aa: CASSVQGNAEAFF
cdr3_nt: TGCGCCAGCAGCGTACAGGGGAACGCTGAAGCTTTCTTT
clone_size: -
j_call: TRBJ1-1
cdr3_length: 13
d_call: TRBD1
v_call: TRBV5-1

cdr3_aa: CASSQVPGGTEAFF
cdr3_nt: TGTGCCAGCAGTCAGGTTCCAGGAGGAACTGAAGCTTTCTTT
clone_size: few
j_call: TRBJ1-1
cdr3_length: 14
d_call: -
v_call: TRBV2

cdr3_aa: CASRGGTGGYYNYGYTF
cdr3_nt: TGTGCCAGCAGGGGCGGGACAGGGGGCTACTATAACTATGGCTACACCTTC
clone_size: -
j_call: TRBJ1-2
cdr3_length: 17
d_call: TRBD1
v_call: TRBV27

cdr3_aa: CASSSLTGDNEQFF
cdr3_nt: TGCGCCAGCAGCTCCCTGACAGGGGACAATGAGCAGTTCTTC
clone_size: -
j_call: TRBJ2-1
cdr3_length: 14
d_call: TRBD1
v_call: TRBV5-1

cdr3_aa: CASKRTSGSTDTQYF
cdr3_nt: TGCGCCAGCAAACGGACTAGCGGGAGCACAGATACGCAGTATTTT
clone_size: -
j_call: TRBJ2-3
cdr3_length: 15
d_call: TRBD2
v_call: TRBV5-1

cdr3_aa: CASSFNLRVYGYTF
cdr3_nt: TGTGCCAGCAGTTTCAATTTGAGGGTCTATGGCTACACCTTC
clone_size: -
j_call: TRBJ1-2
cdr3_length: 14
d_call: -
v_call: TRBV28

cdr3_aa: CASSGTGIDQPQHF
cdr3_nt: TGTGCCAGCAGTGGAACAGGGATAGATCAGCCCCAGCATTTT
clone_size: -
j_call: TRBJ1-5
cdr3_length: 14
d_call: -
v_call: TRBV27

cdr3_aa: CASRTDNEKLFF
cdr3_nt: TGTGCCAGCAGGACTGACAATGAAAAACTGTTTTTT
clone_size: few
j_call: TRBJ1-4
cdr3_length: 12
d_call: -
v_call: TRBV2